This T cell receptor beta chain originates from a study of control samples from healthy donors and cancer patients. The data were produced by immunoSEQ multiplex PCR, yet TCRdb's version contains in-frame clones alone and is incomplete. Found here are around 95,000 clones, around four fifths of them singletons; the top ten hold around 20%. This CDR3 is 15 amino acids long. CDR1 KGHDR and CDR2 SFDVKD come from the germline V gene. The junction had 7 bases not matched to a gene; V was cut back by 7 bases and J by 3 bases. This chain joins TRBV24-1 and TRBJ2-3; 9 nucleotides line up with TRBD1. The clonotype comes from a man in his thirties or forties in good health. The specimen sequenced was blood. The CDR3: CATREQGAGTDTQYF. For the CDR3, the DNA is TGTGCCACCAGAGAACAGGGGGCAGGGACAGATACGCAGTATTTT.